This T cell receptor beta chain was documented in a study of cytomegalovirus exposure and HLA in healthy donors. Study observations and caveats: A later analysis reportedly found that, within productive TCRs, an Asian-associated ancestry cluster had fewer N-insertions than the mean observed across the roughly 670 donors. Many donors shared some public TCRs, even though most TCR sequences were rare. Per a later analysis, approximately 16,000 TCR beta sequences showed association with HLA alleles at 0.05 false discovery rate.

Germline V gene lookup returns CDR1 LNHDA and CDR2 SQIVND (reference sequence). The CDR3 length is 14 residues. Trimming shortened V by 6 bases and J by 0 bases, and 12 bases separated the two germline ends. Details on this clone: Its specificity is not known.

Primers included in the PCR were 60 Vbeta and 13 Jbeta primers. Here immunoSEQ multiplex PCR was the method, and the copy in TCRdb shows in-frame clones only, minus some. Of approximately 110,000 clones in the sample, 55% to 65% are singletons; the top ten hold 3% to 4.5%. What was sequenced was PBMCs. The J gene is TRBJ2-7, the V gene TRBV19; D gene ambiguous. The clonotype was recovered from a man aged 25 to 45 in good health and CMV-seropositive. CDR3 sequence: CASRVQSFSYEQYF. CDR3 coding DNA: TGTGCCAGTAGGGTACAGTCGTTCTCCTACGAGCAGTACTTC.